The T cell receptor beta chain under discussion was sequenced for a study of blood T cell repertoires in COVID-19. As for the study in general: PBMCs, B-cell-depleted T cells, or T cells provided the cDNA or gDNA that made up the material.

CDR3 length: 13 amino acids. Looked up from germline, CDR1 is GTSNPN and CDR2 is SVGIG (reference sequence). J gave up 7 bases and V 3 bases, and 6 bases lay outside the gene matches. Study processing details: The authors estimated nucleated cell counts from reference gene primer amplification. Assay used: immunoSEQ multiplex PCR; TCRdb lists only in-frame clones, some missing. The D gene and trimming were derived from the DNA, and the V and J assignments and clone size from that table. The sample carries roughly 20,000 clones, 70% to 90% recorded once. The receptor was derived from a human donor with active COVID-19. The donor label of this sample is uncertain. The genes are TRBV30 and TRBJ2-5; 9 bases agree with TRBD1. Sequenced material: peripheral blood. The CDR3 DNA is TGTGCCTGGAGACAGGGGGCTGGTGGGACCCAGTACTTC. Amino acids: CAWRQGAGGTQYF.